One and the same sample provided the 19 T cell receptor beta chains below, sequenced in a study of blood T cell repertoires in COVID-19. Profiling relied on immunoSEQ multiplex PCR, and the TCRdb table lists in-frame clones only, not all of them. The sample yields a few hundred thousand clones, around 85% seen once. Material: PBMCs or T cells enriched from blood (not recorded which). The source of these receptors is a man aged 40-49 years who had recovered from COVID-19.

This chain uses TRBV5-4 with TRBJ2-3, with D possibly TRBD2 on 6 matching bases. CDR1 and CDR2 (germline): SGHNT, YYREEE (reference sequence). The ends were cut back, 0 bases at V and 2 bases at J, with 10 bases in the middle. The CDR3 spans 15 residues. CDR3 sequence: CASSLGGLITDTQYF. The CDR3 nucleotides read TGTGCCAGCAGCTTGGGGGGACTGATCACAGATACGCAGTATTTT.

The rearrangement uses TRBV4-3 and TRBJ2-1; D not certain. This CDR3 has 15 amino acids. Germline CDR1 is LGHNA and CDR2 is YSLEER. The ends were cut back, 0 bases at V and 4 bases at J, with 10 bases in the middle. The CDR3 reads CASSQDLLEYNEQFF. The CDR3 DNA is TGCGCCAGCAGCCAAGATCTTCTGGAGTACAATGAGCAGTTCTTC.

The J gene is TRBJ2-3, the V gene TRBV2; TRBD1 might be the D (6 bases). Germline V gene data show CDR1 as SNHLY and CDR2 as FYNNEI. V lost 8 bases and J 5 bases, leaving 17 bases between the germline ends. The CDR3 sequence is 14 residues long. CDR3 nucleotides: TGTGCCAGCCCGAGCAGGGGTTTCTTAGATACGCAGTATTTT. It specifies CASPSRGFLDTQYF.

The chain recombines TRBV27 with TRBJ2-1, with 8 nucleotides matching TRBD2. This CDR3 has 13 amino acids. The germline V gene has CDR1 MNHEY and CDR2 SMNVEV (reference sequence). V trimming: 6 bases; J trimming: 10 bases; junction bases outside the gene matches: 8. In DNA, the CDR3 is TGTGCCAGCAGACCTCATAGCGGGAAGGAGCAGTTCTTC. Translating it yields CASRPHSGKEQFF.

This clone was seen more than once but under ten times. This chain links TRBV6-1 with TRBJ2-7; 9 nucleotides line up with TRBD2. There are 15 residues in the CDR3. The germline CDR1 and CDR2 sequences are MNHNS and SASEGT. With 2 bases clipped from V and 5 bases from J, the junction kept 7 bases outside the gene matches. CDR3: CASSERSGRPDEQYF. The CDR3 DNA is TGTGCCAGCAGTGAAAGGAGCGGGAGGCCGGACGAGCAGTACTTC.

V usage is TRBV5-4 and J usage is TRBJ1-5; 7 bases align to TRBD1. V shed 4 bases and J 3 bases; nucleotides not matched to a gene: 4. This CDR3 is built from 14 residues. CDR1 and CDR2 from the germline V gene are SGHNT and YYREEE (reference sequence). In nucleotides, the CDR3 is TGTGCCAGCAGCCTAGGGGGCGACAATCAGCCCCAGCATTTT. This gives the protein CASSLGGDNQPQHF.

The chain recombines TRBV12-3 or TRBV12-4 with TRBJ2-1; maybe TRBD1 (6 bases). There are 13 residues in the CDR3. V lost 1 base and J 9 bases, leaving 10 bases between the germline ends. CDR3 region: CASSLGGPGEQFF. CDR3 DNA: TGTGCCAGCAGTTTAGGGGGGCCCGGTGAGCAGTTCTTC.

The J gene is TRBJ1-1, the V gene TRBV18; D gene ambiguous. Trimming stripped 5 bases from V and 10 bases from J, with 20 bases between. Germline loops: CDR1 KGHSH, CDR2 LQKENI. This CDR3 contains 14 residues. In DNA, the CDR3 is TGTGCCAGCTCATCCGGGGAAACTCTTAGGGCAGCTTTCTTT. Its translation is CASSSGETLRAAFF.

The chain employs TRBV9 and TRBJ2-7, with TRBD2 as a possible D gene (5 bases). V was clipped by 0 bases and J by 7 bases, with 8 bases between them. The CDR3 is made up of 12 amino acids. In germline, CDR1 is SGDLS, CDR2 YYNGEE. CDR3 residues: CASSVGTGEQYF. The CDR3 DNA sequence: TGTGCCAGCAGCGTAGGAACGGGAGAGCAGTACTTC.

This rearrangement joins TRBV30 to TRBJ1-2; 9 nucleotides agree with TRBD1. Looked up from germline, CDR1 is GTSNPN and CDR2 is SVGIG (reference sequence). The CDR3 runs 12 residues. Germline trimming cut 2 bases from V and 8 bases from J; bases unmatched to any gene: 3. CDR3 amino acids: CAWSPGQGGYTF. CDR3 DNA sequence: TGTGCCTGGAGTCCGGGACAGGGCGGCTACACCTTC.

This chain links TRBV9 with TRBJ2-1, with 11 bases matching TRBD2. CDR3 length: 14 residues. CDR1 and CDR2 (germline): SGDLS, YYNGEE. The V segment lost 10 bases and the J segment 6 bases; nucleotides outside the gene matches: 9. In DNA, the CDR3 is TGTGCCGCATCCGGGACTAGCGGTTCCAATGAGCAGTTCTTC. This sequence encodes CAASGTSGSNEQFF.

The rearrangement links TRBV6-4 to TRBJ2-1; 7 bases line up with TRBD2. The length of the CDR3 is 15 residues. V dropped 4 bases and J dropped 2; count of bases not matched to a gene: 5. Looked up from germline, CDR1 is MRHNA and CDR2 is SNTAGT. DNA of the CDR3: TGTGCCAGCAGTGCTGTAGCGGGTACCTACAATGAGCAGTTCTTC. Amino acids: CASSAVAGTYNEQFF.

This chain links TRBV28 with TRBJ2-1; 10 bases map to TRBD2. In germline, CDR1 is MDHEN, CDR2 SYDVKM. The CDR3 extends over 14 amino acids. V lost 2 bases, J lost 10 bases, and 5 bases stayed unmatched. The CDR3 DNA follows: TGTGCCAGCAGTTTACTAGCGGGAGAAGAAGAGCAGTTCTTC. Translation gives CASSLLAGEEEQFF. The full variable domain, in which reference TRBV28 and TRBJ2-1 provide the parts outside the CDR3, is DVKVTQSSRYLVKRTGEKVFLECVQDMDHENMFWYRQDPGLGLRLIYFSYDVKMKEKGDIPEGYSVSREKKERFSLILESASTNQTSMYLCASSLLAGEEEQFFGPGTRLTVL.

The chain combines TRBV9 with TRBJ2-3; 14 nucleotides line up with TRBD2. The CDR3 runs to 18 residues. CDR1 is SGDLS, CDR2 YYNGEE, per germline. V shed 2 bases and J 3 bases; nucleotides not matched to a gene: 8. The DNA for the CDR3 is TGTGCCAGCAGCGTCAGCGGGACTAGCGGGAGTGCAACAGATACGCAGTATTTT. This translates into CASSVSGTSGSATDTQYF.

The rearrangement joins TRBV7-2 to TRBJ2-5, with TRBD1 matching over 8 bases. The CDR3 consists of 15 residues. J gave up 10 bases and V 5 bases, and 15 bases lay outside the gene matches. The germline V gene has CDR1 SGHTA and CDR2 FQGNSA. CDR3 in DNA: TGTGCCAGCAGCCCCTATCAGGGGGCAAACCGGGACCAGTACTTC. Its translation: CASSPYQGANRDQYF.

This sequence joins TRBV5-4 and TRBJ1-2, with D unresolved. In germline, CDR1 is SGHNT, CDR2 YYREEE (reference sequence). CDR3 length: 13 residues. The germline V and J ends were trimmed by 2 bases and 7 bases, with 12 bases remaining between them. DNA of the CDR3: TGTGCCAGCAGCTTATCGGGGATCAGTGGCTACACCTTC. It codes for CASSLSGISGYTF.

This sequence joins TRBV7-2 and TRBJ1-4; TRBD1 is a possible D gene (5 bases). Trimming took off 1 base at V and 15 bases at J, with 27 bases between the two ends. In germline, CDR1 is SGHTA, CDR2 FQGNSA. The CDR3 totals 17 residues. DNA for the CDR3: TGTGCCAGCAGCTTAGGCTGGGGCGGGGACTCAGGATTTTTAATGTTTTTT. Encoded protein: CASSLGWGGDSGFLMFF.

The chain links TRBV19 to TRBJ1-2; 7 bases are shared with TRBD1. CDR1 and CDR2 from the germline V gene are LNHDA and SQIVND (reference sequence). Losses at the gene ends were 2 bases for V and 5 bases for J; bases not matched to a gene: 2. The CDR3 length is 13 residues. The CDR3 loop is CASSIMGQYGYTF. The CDR3 nucleotides are TGTGCCAGTAGTATAATGGGACAGTATGGCTACACCTTC.

V is TRBV6-6 and J is TRBJ1-3, with D maybe TRBD1 (6 bases). Trimming stripped 5 bases from V and 4 bases from J, with 30 bases between. The CDR3 is 20 residues long. CDR1 and CDR2 (germline): MNHNY, SVGAGI (reference sequence). CDR3 nucleotide sequence: TGTGCCAGCAGTCATACTGGGGTCCCTTCCCCAGGGGTCTTCGGAAACACCATATATTTT. Residues: CASSHTGVPSPGVFGNTIYF.